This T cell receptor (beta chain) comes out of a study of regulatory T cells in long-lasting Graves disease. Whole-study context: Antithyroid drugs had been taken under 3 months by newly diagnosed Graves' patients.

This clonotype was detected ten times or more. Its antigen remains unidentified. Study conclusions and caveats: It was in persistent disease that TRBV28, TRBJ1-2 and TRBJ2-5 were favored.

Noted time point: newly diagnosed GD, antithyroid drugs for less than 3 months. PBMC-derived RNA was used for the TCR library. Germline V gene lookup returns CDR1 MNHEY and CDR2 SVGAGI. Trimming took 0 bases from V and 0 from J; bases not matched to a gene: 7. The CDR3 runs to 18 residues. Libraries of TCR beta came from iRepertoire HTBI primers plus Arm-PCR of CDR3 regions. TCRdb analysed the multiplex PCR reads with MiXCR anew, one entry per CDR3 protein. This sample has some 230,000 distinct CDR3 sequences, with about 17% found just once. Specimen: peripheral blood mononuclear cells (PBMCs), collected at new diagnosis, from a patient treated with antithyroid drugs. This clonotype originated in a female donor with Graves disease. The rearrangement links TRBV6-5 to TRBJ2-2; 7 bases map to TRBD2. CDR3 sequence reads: CASSYSSPTSSNTGELFF. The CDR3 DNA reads TGTGCCAGCAGTTACTCATCCCCGACTAGCTCGAACACCGGGGAGCTGTTTTTT.